A selection of T cell receptor beta chains follows, all from one sample in a study of shared clonotypes between healthy human individuals. Profiling relied on immunoSEQ multiplex PCR, and the TCRdb table lists in-frame clones only, not all of them. The sample lists under 750,000 clones, 72% occurring once. The material sequenced was memory CD4+ T cells sorted from blood. The receptors here all came from a woman aged 25 to 39 in good health. CDR3s include the opening cysteine and the closing phenylalanine or tryptophan. The order of the fields is V gene, J gene, CDR3 protein.

TRBV18	TRBJ2-5	CASSPRPQETQYF
TRBV4-1	TRBJ2-7	CASRRTGSYEQYF
TRBV6-5	TRBJ1-4	CASSYSGSEKLFF
TRBV29-1	TRBJ2-3	CSAGRLAGPDTQYF
TRBV10-3	TRBJ2-7	CAISESGDQTYEQYF
TRBV28	TRBJ1-2	CASRTTGGYNGYTF
TRBV6-1	TRBJ1-1	CASSELTRTGRNTEAFF
TRBV7-9	TRBJ2-3	CASSSTYLTGKGTDTQYF
TRBV2	TRBJ2-7	CASTLRASGRYEQYF
TRBV5-1	TRBJ1-5	CASSLGPGGQPQHF
TRBV25-1	TRBJ2-6	CASSGPTTSGANVLTF
TRBV18	TRBJ2-2	CASSPARSTGELFF
TRBV18	TRBJ2-7	CASSPGAAEMDEQYF
TRBV7-2	TRBJ1-1	CASSLLGMAAFF
TRBV9	TRBJ2-2	CASKKMAGGPFTGELFF